This TCR beta chain emerged from a study of molecular identifiers for immune sequencing clone quantification. About the study: Five portions were made in replicates from RNA of about 21,000 or 97,000 naive CD8 cells, and four underwent sequencing.

Libraries of naive CD8 cells were prepared from about 20,000 to 1,000,000 sorted cells using 10%, 30% or 50% RNA. Germline loops: CDR1 LGHNA, CDR2 YSLEER. Between the trimmed V and J ends, which lost 0 bases and 2 bases, there was a span of 13 bases. This CDR3 comprises 16 residues. Study-wide results and limits: In naive cells, clones above 20 RNA copies held under 1% of molecules, whereas in effector cells they held over 97%.

Notes on this clonotype: Antigen unknown.

Each CDR3 protein is one row after TCRdb ran MiXCR on the PCR reads. The repertoire holds around 460,000 distinct CDR3 sequences, about 21% seen once, with 0.84% in the top ten. The sequenced sample was naive CD8+ T cells from blood, with Jurkat cell RNA spiked in. Subset of the sample: FACS-sorted CD8+CD4-CCR7+CD45RA+ naive T cells. The TCR comes from a human donor in good health. Some libraries in this study had Jurkat cell RNA spiked in. The V call is TRBV4-3, the J call TRBJ2-5, with D possibly called TRBD1 or TRBD2 (5 bases each). The CDR3 loop reads CASSQEEGWGQETQYF. In nucleotides, the CDR3 is TGCGCCAGCAGCCAAGAAGAGGGATGGGGGCAAGAGACCCAGTACTTC.